This TCR beta chain was sequenced in a study of blood T cell repertoires in COVID-19. Repertoires were generated with immunoSEQ multiplex PCR, while TCRdb's copy carries only in-frame clones and drops some. The repertoire holds 250,000 to 350,000 clones, with about 83% as singletons. The TCR originated in a woman in her 40s who had recovered from COVID-19. Sequenced input: PBMCs or T cells enriched from blood (not recorded which).

DNA of the CDR3: TGTGCCAGTAGTATAGTCGTGGGGCGAGACGAAGCTTTCTTT. Amino acid sequence: CASSIVVGRDEAFF. V and J are TRBV19 and TRBJ1-1; D perhaps matches TRBD1 (5 bases). The germline V gene encodes CDR1 LNHDA and CDR2 SQIVND (reference sequence). The V end lost 1 base, the J end lost 8 bases, and 14 bases lay between the germline ends. The CDR3 sequence is 14 residues long.